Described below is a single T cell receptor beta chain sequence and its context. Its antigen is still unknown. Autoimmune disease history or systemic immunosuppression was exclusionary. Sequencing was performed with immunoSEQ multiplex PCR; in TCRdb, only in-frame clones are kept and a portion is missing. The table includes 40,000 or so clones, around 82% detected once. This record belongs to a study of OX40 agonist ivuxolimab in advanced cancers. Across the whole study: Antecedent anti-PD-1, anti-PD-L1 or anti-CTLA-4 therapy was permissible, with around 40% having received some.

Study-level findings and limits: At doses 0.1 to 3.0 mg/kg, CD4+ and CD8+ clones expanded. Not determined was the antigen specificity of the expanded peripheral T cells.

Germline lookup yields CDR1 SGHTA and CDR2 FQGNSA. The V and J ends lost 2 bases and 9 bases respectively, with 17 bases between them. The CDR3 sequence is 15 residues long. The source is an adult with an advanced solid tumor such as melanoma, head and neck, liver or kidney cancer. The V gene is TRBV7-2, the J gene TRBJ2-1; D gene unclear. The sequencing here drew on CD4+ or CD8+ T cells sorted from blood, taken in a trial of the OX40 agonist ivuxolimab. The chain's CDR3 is CASSLSPSVESEQFF. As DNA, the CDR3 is TGTGCCAGCAGCTTAAGTCCCAGCGTTGAGTCTGAGCAGTTCTTC.